This T cell receptor (beta chain) was sequenced during a study of tumor-infiltrating lymphocytes in primary liver carcinoma. Study-level background: Each sample had roughly 3.5 to 8 million productive TCRbeta reads regardless of tissue type.

Whole-study findings and limits: Bulk unsorted sampling precluded comparing CD4+ and CD8+ repertoires. It was tumor-adjacent and tumor-blood pairs that overlapped less than tumor region pairs did.

They got blood RNA out of unsorted whole blood and also pulled out germline DNA. Prior to surgery, roughly 4 milliliters of peripheral blood were drawn. The template, roughly 0.45 ug total RNA, yielded TCR beta cDNA made with a constant-region primer. Employing slightly modified ARM-PCR, three nested multiplex PCR rounds were run, and these gave rise to the TCR beta libraries. Amplification in the first two PCR rounds was performed using TRBV1-TRBV30 forward primers and a C-beta reverse primer for around 10 cycles each. TCRdb used MiXCR to reprocess the multiplex PCR reads, holding one entry per CDR3 protein. This table has about 310,000 distinct CDR3 sequences, around three fifths appearing once. This CDR3 spans 15 amino acids. Comments on this clonotype: Its antigen is currently unknown. A much bigger clone sits one base away, suggesting this may be a read error.

This chain joins TRBV12-3 or TRBV12-4 and TRBJ2-7, with 8 positions matching TRBD2. The receptor comes from a woman aged 30 to 39 with primary liver carcinoma and hepatitis B virus infection. Material for sequencing was peripheral blood. The CDR3 bases are TGTGCCAGCAGTTTTCAGGCTAGCGGGCCCTACGAGCAGTGCTTC. Its translation: CASSFQASGPYEQCF.